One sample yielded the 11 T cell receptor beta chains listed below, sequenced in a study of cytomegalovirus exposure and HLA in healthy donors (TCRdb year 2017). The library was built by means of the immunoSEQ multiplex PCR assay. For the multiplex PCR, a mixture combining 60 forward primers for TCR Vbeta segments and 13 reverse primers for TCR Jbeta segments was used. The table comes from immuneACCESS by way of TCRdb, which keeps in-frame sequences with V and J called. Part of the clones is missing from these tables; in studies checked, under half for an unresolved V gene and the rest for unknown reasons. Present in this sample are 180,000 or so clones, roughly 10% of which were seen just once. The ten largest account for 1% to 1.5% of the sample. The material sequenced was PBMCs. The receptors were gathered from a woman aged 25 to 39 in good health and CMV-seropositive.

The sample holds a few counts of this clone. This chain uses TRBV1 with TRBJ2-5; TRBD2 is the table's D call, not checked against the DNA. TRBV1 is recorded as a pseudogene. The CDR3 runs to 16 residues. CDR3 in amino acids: CTSSRMTSATLDTQYF. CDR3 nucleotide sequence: TGCACCAGCAGCCGCATGACTAGCGCGACGTTGGATACCCAGTACTTC.

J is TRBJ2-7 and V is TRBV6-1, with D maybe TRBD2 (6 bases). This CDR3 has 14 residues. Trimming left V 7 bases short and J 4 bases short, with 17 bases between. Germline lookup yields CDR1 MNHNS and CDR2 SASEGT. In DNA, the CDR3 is TGTGCCAGCACCCTAGGCGGGGTAGGATACGAGCAGTACTTC. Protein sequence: CASTLGGVGYEQYF.

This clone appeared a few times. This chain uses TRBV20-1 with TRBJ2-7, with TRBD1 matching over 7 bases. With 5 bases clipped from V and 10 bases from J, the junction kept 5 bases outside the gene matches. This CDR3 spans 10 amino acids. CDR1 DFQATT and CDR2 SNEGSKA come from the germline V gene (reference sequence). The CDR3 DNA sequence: TGCAGTGCTGGTTACAGGGGCCAGTACTTC. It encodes CSAGYRGQYF.

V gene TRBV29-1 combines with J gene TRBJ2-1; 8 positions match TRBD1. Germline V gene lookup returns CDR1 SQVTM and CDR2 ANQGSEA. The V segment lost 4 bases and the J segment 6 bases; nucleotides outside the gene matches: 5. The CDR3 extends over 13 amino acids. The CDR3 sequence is CSVGPTGGNEQFF. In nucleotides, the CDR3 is TGCAGCGTTGGCCCCACAGGGGGCAATGAGCAGTTCTTC.

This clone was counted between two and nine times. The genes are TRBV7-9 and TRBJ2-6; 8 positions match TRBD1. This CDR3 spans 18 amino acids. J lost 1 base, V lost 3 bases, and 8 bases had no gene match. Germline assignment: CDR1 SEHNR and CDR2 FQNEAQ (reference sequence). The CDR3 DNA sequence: TGTGCCAGCAGCTTCCCAGGGGGCTCTCCATCTGGGGCCAACGTCCTGACTTTC. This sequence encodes CASSFPGGSPSGANVLTF.

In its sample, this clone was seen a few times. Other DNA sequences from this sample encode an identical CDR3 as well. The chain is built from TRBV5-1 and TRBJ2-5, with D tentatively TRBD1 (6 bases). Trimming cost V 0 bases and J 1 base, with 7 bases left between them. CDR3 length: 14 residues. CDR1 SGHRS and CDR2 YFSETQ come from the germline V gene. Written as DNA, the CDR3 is TGCGCCAGCAGCTTGGGGGGGCTCCAAGAGACCCAGTACTTC. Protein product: CASSLGGLQETQYF.

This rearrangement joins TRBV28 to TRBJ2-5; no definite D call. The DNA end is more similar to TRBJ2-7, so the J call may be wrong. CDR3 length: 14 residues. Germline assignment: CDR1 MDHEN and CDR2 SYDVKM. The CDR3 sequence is CASSGTVSSYEQYF. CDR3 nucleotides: TGTGCCAGCAGTGGTACAGTGAGCTCCTACGAGCAGTACTTC.

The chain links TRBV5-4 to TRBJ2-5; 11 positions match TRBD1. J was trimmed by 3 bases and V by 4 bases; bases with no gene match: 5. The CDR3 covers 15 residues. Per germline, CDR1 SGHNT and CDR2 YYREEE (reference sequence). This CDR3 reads CASSAGQGAEETQYF. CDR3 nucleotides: TGTGCCAGCAGCGCCGGACAGGGGGCGGAAGAGACCCAGTACTTC.

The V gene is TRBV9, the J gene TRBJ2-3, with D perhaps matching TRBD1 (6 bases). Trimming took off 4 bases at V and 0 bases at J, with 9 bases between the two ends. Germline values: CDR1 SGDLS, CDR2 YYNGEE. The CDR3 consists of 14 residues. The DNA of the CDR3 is TGTGCCAGCAGCCGGGACACTAGCACAGATACGCAGTATTTT. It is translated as CASSRDTSTDTQYF.

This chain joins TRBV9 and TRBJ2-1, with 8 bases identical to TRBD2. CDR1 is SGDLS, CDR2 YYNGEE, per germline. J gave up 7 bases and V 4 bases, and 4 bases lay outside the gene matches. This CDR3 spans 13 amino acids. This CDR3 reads CASSLIAGNEQFF. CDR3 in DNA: TGTGCCAGCAGCTTAATAGCGGGAAATGAGCAGTTCTTC.

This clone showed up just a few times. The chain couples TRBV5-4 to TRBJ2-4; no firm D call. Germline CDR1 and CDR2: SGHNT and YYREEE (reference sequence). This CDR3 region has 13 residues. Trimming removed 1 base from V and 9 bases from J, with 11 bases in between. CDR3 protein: CASSLNRESIQYF. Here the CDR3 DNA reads TGTGCCAGCAGCTTGAACAGAGAAAGCATTCAGTACTTC.